The source of this T cell receptor beta chain is a study of beta chain features in type 1 diabetes. The overall study: Approximately 100 million sorted cells were examined across all samples.

One heparinised draw of blood, averaging about 120 mL, came from each donor. Via the markers CD45RO/CCR7/CD25/CD127/CD95/CD27, stem cell-like memory, regulatory, central memory and naive CD4+ cells were sorted. This clone came up a few times. The antigen is unknown. Within the sample, other DNA sequences also encode this same CDR3. The investigators reverse transcribed all of the isolated RNA, so they sequenced expressed TCRB transcripts. Some clones are missing from TCRdb's copy, which holds only in-frame ones; the method was immunoSEQ multiplex PCR. Of a few hundred thousand clones listed, around 10% are singletons. General study points: No resolution was reached here on whether HLA type influences TCRB rearrangement. When Type 1 diabetes patients were examined, their TCRB CDR3s proved moderately but significantly shorter in all four CD4+ subsets.

Germline lookup yields CDR1 GTSNPN and CDR2 SVGIG (reference sequence). The CDR3 has 11 residues. Trimming left V 2 bases short and J 3 bases short, with 4 bases between. Sequenced input: central memory CD4+ T cells from blood. This TCR was recovered from a man aged 25 to 40 with type 1 diabetes. This chain connects TRBV30 to TRBJ1-2; unclear D gene. CDR3 DNA: TGTGCCTGGAGTAGGGACTATGGCTACACCTTC. It yields the protein CAWSRDYGYTF.